The sequence of this T cell receptor beta chain was determined in a study of lymphopenia after photon versus proton radiotherapy. The CDR3 runs to 19 residues. Trimming removed 2 bases from V and 5 bases from J; junction bases left unmatched: 15. Germline V gene lookup returns CDR1 LNHDA and CDR2 SQIVND (reference sequence). The repertoire was sequenced with immunoSEQ multiplex PCR; TCRdb's copy has only in-frame clones and lacks some. The data show 40,000 to 45,000 clones, approximately 83% seen once. A note on this clone: The antigen remains undetermined.

Study findings and constraints: Post-nadir diversity loss with photons came from oligoclonal expansion, particularly CD8+ Temra cells. Survival link was tested only in deceased patients; proton benefit remains a possibility. Post-nadir TCR diversity decline inversely tracked overall survival among those who died. Relative stability marked proton patients; photon patients lost diversity and naive cells.

This chain connects TRBV19 to TRBJ1-4, with 9 bases identical to TRBD1. The input for sequencing was peripheral blood, taken from a patient treated with proton-based radiotherapy. The receptor was derived from a woman in her 70s with pancreatic cancer. The CDR3 sequence is CASSIRLTGGASLNEKLFF. DNA for the CDR3: TGTGCCAGTAGTATACGGCTAACAGGGGGCGCCAGCCTGAATGAAAAACTGTTTTTT.